This record covers a single TCR beta chain. In the authors' methods: How many nucleated cells were present was estimated from reference gene primer amplification. Using immunoSEQ multiplex PCR, the repertoire was profiled, and TCRdb retains in-frame clones only, with some absent. From that table come the V and J calls and clone size; the DNA was used to work out D and trimming. The sample holds 95,000 to 150,000 clones, 85% seen once. Germline values: CDR1 MNHEY, CDR2 SVGAGI. Trimming removed 6 bases from V and 1 base from J; junction bases left unmatched: 6. The CDR3 spans 15 residues. The sample belongs to a study of blood T cell repertoires in COVID-19. Study at large: The United States, Italy and Spain were the sources of the acute and convalescent COVID-19 samples. The analysed material was cDNA or gDNA that came from T cells, B-cell-depleted T cells, or PBMCs.

The receptor's source is a woman aged 80 or over with acute or convalescent COVID-19. V usage is TRBV6-5 and J usage is TRBJ1-5, with 7 bases fitting TRBD1. The sequenced sample consisted of peripheral blood. The CDR3 reads CASSQQGTSNQPQHF. The CDR3 coding sequence is TGTGCCAGCAGCCAACAGGGGACGAGCAATCAGCCCCAGCATTTT.